This T cell receptor beta chain was sequenced in a study of blood T cell repertoires in COVID-19. Study context: PBMCs, B-cell-depleted T cells, or T cells provided the cDNA or gDNA that made up the material.

Only in-frame clones appear in the TCRdb table, and some are missing; sequencing was by immunoSEQ multiplex PCR. The sample lists roughly 250,000 clones, roughly 85% occurring once. Grouping used clinical history reported by participants in a survey and questionnaire. This clone was seen once. The CDR3 extends over 12 amino acids. V lost 2 bases, J lost 7 bases, and 6 bases lay in between. The V gene is TRBV12-3 or TRBV12-4, the J gene TRBJ1-3, with D unresolved. The sequenced sample was PBMCs or T cells enriched from blood (not recorded which). The TCR sequence derives from a woman under 40 who had recovered from COVID-19. CDR3 nucleotide sequence: TGTGCCAGCAGTTTACAGCGGAACACCATATATTTT. It codes for CASSLQRNTIYF.